The entry below gives a single T cell receptor beta chain sequence along with its context. The CDR3 runs to 15 residues. Trimming removed 5 bases at V and 2 bases at J, with 13 bases between. Germline CDR1 reads LGHNT; CDR2 reads FRNRAP. This sample's time point: patch test 1, 2 weeks after DPC sensitization. Treatment denoted: therapeutic diphenylcyclopropenone sensitization with weekly scalp DPC. Via MiXCR, TCRdb re-called the RACE reads, giving one row per CDR3 protein. The sample consists of 150,000 to 200,000 distinct CDR3 sequences, roughly 15% of them appearing once. This sample was taken from a study of human T cells and chemical hapten exposure.

Sequencing was performed on whole blood, taken in connection with sensitization to the hapten diphenylcyclopropenone (DPC). The source is a woman aged 25 to 39 with alopecia areata. Some clones in this sample may be carry-over from other donors' samples. This chain joins TRBV12-5 and TRBJ2-1; weak D call: TRBD2 (6 bases). In DNA, the CDR3 is TGTGCTAGTGGTGGAGGGAGCCCGCCCTACAATGAGCAGTTCTTC. Residues: CASGGGSPPYNEQFF. Together with reference TRBV12-5 and TRBJ2-1, the CDR3 gives the full variable domain: DARVTQTPRHKVTEMGQEVTMRCQPILGHNTVFWYRQTMMQGLELLAYFRNRAPLDDSGMPKDRFSAEMPDATLATLKIQPSEPRDSAVYFCASGGGSPPYNEQFFGPGTRLTVL.